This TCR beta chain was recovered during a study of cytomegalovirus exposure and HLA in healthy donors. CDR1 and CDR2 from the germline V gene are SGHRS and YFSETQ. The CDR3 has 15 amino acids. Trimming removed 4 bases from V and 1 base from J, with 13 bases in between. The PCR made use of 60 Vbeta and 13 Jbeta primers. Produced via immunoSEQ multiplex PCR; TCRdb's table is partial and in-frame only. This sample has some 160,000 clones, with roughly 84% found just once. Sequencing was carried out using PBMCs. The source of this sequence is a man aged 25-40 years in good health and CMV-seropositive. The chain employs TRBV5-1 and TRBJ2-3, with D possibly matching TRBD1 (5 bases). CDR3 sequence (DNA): TGCGCCAGCAGCACACAGGTGCCCCGCACAGATACGCAGTATTTT. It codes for CASSTQVPRTDTQYF.